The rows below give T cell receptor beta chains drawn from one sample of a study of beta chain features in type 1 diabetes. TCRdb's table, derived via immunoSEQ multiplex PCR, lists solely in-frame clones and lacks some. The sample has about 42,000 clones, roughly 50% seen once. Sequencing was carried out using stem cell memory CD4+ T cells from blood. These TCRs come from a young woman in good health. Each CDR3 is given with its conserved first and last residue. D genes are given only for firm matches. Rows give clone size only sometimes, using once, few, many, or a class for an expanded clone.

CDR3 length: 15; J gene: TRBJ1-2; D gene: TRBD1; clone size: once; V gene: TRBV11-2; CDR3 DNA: TGTGCCAGCAGCCCTCGACAGGGGCTTGGTTTCGGCTACACCTTC; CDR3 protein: CASSPRQGLGFGYTF
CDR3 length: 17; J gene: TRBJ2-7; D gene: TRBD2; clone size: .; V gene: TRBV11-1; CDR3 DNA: TGTGCCAGCAGCTTACTAGGGAGCGGGAGGTCTCCCTACGAGCAGTACTTC; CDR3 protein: CASSLLGSGRSPYEQYF
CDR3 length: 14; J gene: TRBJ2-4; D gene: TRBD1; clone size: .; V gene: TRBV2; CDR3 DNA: TGTGCCAGCAGCCTGGGACAGATAGGAAACATTCAGTACTTC; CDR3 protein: CASSLGQIGNIQYF
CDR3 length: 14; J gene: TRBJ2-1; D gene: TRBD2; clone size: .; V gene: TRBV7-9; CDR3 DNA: TGTGCCAGCAGCTTCGGAGCGGGACTCGGTGAGCAGTTCTTC; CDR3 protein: CASSFGAGLGEQFF
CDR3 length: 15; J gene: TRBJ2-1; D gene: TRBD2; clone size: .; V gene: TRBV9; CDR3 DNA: TGTGCCAGCAGCGTAGCAGCGGGAGCTGGAAATGAGCAGTTCTTC; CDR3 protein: CASSVAAGAGNEQFF
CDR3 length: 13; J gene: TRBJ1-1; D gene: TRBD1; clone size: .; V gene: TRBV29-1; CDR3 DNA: TGCAGCGACTGGACAGGGGAGTACGCTGAAGCTTTCTTT; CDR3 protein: CSDWTGEYAEAFF
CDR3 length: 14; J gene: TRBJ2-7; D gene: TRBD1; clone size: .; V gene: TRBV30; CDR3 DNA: TGTGCCTGGGCACAAGACAGGGTATCATCCGAGCAGTACTTC; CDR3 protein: CAWAQDRVSSEQYF
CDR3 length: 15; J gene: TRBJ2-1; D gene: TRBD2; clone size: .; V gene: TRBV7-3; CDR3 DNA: TGTGCCAGCAGCAGCTCTAGCGGGCGGCTCGATGAGCAGTTCTTC; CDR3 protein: CASSSSSGRLDEQFF
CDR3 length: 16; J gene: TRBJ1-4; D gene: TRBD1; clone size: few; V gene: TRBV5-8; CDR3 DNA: TGTGCCAGCAGCCGCGGGACAGGGGCAACTAATGAAAAACTGTTTTTT; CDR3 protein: CASSRGTGATNEKLFF
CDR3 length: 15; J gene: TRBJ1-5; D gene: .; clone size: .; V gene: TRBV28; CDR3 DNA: TGTGCCAGCAGCTCGGGAGGGGGAGCCAATCAGCCCCAGCATTTT; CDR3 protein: CASSSGGGANQPQHF
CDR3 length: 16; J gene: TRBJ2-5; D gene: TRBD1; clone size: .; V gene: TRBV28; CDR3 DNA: TGTGCCAGCAGTTTCCTGGGGACAGGGGGCCACGGGACCCAGTACTTC; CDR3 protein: CASSFLGTGGHGTQYF
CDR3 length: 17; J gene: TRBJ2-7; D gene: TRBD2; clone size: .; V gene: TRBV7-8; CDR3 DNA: TGTGCCAGCAGCTTAGCCCAAGTTGCGGGAGGTGGCTACGAGCAGTACTTC; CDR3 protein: CASSLAQVAGGGYEQYF
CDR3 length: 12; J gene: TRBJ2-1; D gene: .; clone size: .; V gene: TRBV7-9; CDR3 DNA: TGTGCCAGCAGCTCCCTATATTCGGAGCAGTTCTTC; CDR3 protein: CASSSLYSEQFF
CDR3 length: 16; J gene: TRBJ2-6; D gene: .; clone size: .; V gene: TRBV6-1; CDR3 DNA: TGTGCCAGCAGTGTCCAAGCAGGGTCCGGGGCCAACGTCCTGACTTTC; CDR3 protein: CASSVQAGSGANVLTF
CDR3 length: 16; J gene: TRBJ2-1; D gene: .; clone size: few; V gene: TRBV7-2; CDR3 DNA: TGTGCCACCTCCGGATGGACTGGAGTCTCCACCAATGAGCAGTTCTTC; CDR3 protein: CATSGWTGVSTNEQFF
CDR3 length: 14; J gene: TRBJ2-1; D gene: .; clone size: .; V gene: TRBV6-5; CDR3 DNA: TGTGCCAGCAGTTTGGCGACTAGAGCAGTTGAGCAGTTCTTC; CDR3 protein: CASSLATRAVEQFF
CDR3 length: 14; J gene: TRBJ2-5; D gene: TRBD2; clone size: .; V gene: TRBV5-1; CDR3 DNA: TGCGCCAGCAGACCGGCGGGGGAGAGGGAGACCCAGTACTTC; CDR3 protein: CASRPAGERETQYF
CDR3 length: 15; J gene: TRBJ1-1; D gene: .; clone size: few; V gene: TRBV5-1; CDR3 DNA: TGCGCCAGCAGCTTGGGAGGGGGACAGAACACTGAAGCTTTCTTT; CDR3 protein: CASSLGGGQNTEAFF
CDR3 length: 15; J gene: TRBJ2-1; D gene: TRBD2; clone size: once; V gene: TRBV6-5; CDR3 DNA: TGTGCCAGCACTACACCGGGGGGTACCTACAATGAGCAGTTCTTC; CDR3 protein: CASTTPGGTYNEQFF
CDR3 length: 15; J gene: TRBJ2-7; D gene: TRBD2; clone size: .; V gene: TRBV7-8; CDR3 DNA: TGTGCCAGCAGCTTATTTAGCGGGAGCTCCTACGAGCAGTACTTC; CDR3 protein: CASSLFSGSSYEQYF
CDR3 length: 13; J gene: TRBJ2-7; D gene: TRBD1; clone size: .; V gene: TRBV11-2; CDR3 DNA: TGTGCCAGCAGGAGACAGGGCGCCTACGAGCAGTACTTC; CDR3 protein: CASRRQGAYEQYF
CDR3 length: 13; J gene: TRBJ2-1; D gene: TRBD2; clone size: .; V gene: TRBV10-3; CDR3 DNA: TGTGCCAACAGAGCGGGAGTAGCAGGTGAGCAGTTCTTC; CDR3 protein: CANRAGVAGEQFF
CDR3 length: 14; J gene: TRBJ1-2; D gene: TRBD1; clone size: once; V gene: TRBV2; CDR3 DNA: TGTGCCAGCAGTATACAGGGGAGAGGGTATGGCTACACCTTC; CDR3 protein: CASSIQGRGYGYTF
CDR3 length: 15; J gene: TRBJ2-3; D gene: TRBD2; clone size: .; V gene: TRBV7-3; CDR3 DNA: TGTGCCAGCGGGGGGCTAGCGGGAAGCGCAGATACGCAGTATTTT; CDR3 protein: CASGGLAGSADTQYF
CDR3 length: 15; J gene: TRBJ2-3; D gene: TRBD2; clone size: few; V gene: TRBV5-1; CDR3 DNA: TGCGCCAGCAGCTTGCCAGCGGGAGACACAGATACGCAGTATTTT; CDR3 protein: CASSLPAGDTDTQYF
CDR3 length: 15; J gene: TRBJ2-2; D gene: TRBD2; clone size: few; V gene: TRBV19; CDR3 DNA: TGTGCCAGTCGAGGGACTAGTCGGAACACCGGGGAGCTGTTTTTT; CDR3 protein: CASRGTSRNTGELFF
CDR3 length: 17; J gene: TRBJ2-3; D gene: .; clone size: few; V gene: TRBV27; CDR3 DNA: TGTGCCAGCACTACGTCAACGTCTCTTAGAATCACAGATACGCAGTATTTT; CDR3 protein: CASTTSTSLRITDTQYF
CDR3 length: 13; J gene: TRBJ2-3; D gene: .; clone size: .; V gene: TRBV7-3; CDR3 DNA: TGTGCCAGCAGCTTAAGCCCGGGGGATACGCAGTATTTT; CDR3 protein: CASSLSPGDTQYF
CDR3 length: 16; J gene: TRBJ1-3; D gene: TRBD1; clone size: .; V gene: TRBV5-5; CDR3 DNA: TGTGCCAGCAGCTTGGGGACAGGGTCGGGAAGAAACACCATATATTTT; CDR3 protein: CASSLGTGSGRNTIYF
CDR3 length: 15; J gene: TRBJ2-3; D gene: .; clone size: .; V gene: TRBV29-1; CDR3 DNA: TGCAGCGTTGAAGATCACACTAGTTTTCCAGATACGCAGTATTTT; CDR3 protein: CSVEDHTSFPDTQYF
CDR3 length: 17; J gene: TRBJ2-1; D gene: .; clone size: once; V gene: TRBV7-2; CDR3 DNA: TGTGCCAGCAGCTCGGGTAGGGGGAGGGACTACAGGAATGAGCAGTTCTTC; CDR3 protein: CASSSGRGRDYRNEQFF
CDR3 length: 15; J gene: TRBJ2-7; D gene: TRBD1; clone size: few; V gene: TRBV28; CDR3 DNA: TGTGCCAGCAGTTTCTATGGACAGGGGGCCCCCGAGCAGTACTTC; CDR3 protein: CASSFYGQGAPEQYF
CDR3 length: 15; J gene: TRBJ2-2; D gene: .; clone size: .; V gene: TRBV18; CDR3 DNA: TGTGCCAGCTCACCAATGGCCAAACAGGCCGGGGAGCTGTTTTTT; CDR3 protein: CASSPMAKQAGELFF